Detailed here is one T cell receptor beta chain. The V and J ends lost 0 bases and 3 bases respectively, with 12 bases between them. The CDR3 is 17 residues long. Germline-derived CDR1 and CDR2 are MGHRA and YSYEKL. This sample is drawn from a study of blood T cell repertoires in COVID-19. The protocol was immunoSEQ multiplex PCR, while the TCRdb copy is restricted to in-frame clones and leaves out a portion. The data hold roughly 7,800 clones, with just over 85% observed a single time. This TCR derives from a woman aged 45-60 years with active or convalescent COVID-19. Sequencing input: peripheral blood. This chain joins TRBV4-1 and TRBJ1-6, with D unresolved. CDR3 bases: TGCGCCAGCAGCCAAGAGGGGTGGGGAGGCTATAATTCACCCCTCCACTTT. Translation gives CASSQEGWGGYNSPLHF.